This is a list of T cell receptor beta chains from one sample in a study of blood T cell repertoires in COVID-19. Assay: immunoSEQ multiplex PCR; the TCRdb copy retains only in-frame clones and omits some. Among about 410,000 clones, approximately 91% were seen once, and the ten largest hold approximately 1.5%. Source material: peripheral blood. The receptors were gathered from a middle-aged woman with COVID-19, enrolled during active disease. The CDR3 runs from the conserved cysteine through the conserved F or W. D genes are given only for firm matches. Part of the rows lack a size; the others show once, few, many or a class for expanded clones.

v_gene	abundance	j_gene	d_gene	CDR3aa	CDR3nt
TRBV11-3	.	TRBJ1-1	.	CASSLRGGNTEAFF	TGTGCCAGCAGCTTACGGGGGGGGAACACTGAAGCTTTCTTT
TRBV6-5	.	TRBJ1-6	.	CASSYRNSPLHF	TGTGCCAGCAGTTATCGTAATTCACCCCTCCACTTT
TRBV2	few	TRBJ1-1	TRBD1	CASWGQPNTEAFF	TGTGCCAGCTGGGGACAGCCGAACACTGAAGCTTTCTTT
TRBV19	.	TRBJ2-3	TRBD2	CASSIGLAVDTQYF	TGTGCCAGTAGTATCGGACTAGCGGTAGATACGCAGTATTTT
TRBV6-5	.	TRBJ1-4	TRBD1	CASRKTGDEKLFF	TGTGCCAGCAGAAAGACAGGGGATGAAAAACTGTTTTTT
TRBV4-1	.	TRBJ2-1	.	CASSQDLLAGEEQFF	TGCGCCAGCAGCCAAGATCTCCTGGCAGGGGAAGAGCAGTTCTTC
TRBV21-1	.	TRBJ1-6	.	CASSSTGPYNSPLHF	TGTGCCAGCAGCTCCACAGGGCCCTATAATTCACCCCTCCACTTT
TRBV4-1	.	TRBJ2-7	.	CASSQEVAATYEQYF	TGCGCCAGCAGCCAAGAGGTGGCGGCCACCTACGAGCAGTACTTC
TRBV19	few	TRBJ2-3	TRBD1	CASRDRGRDTQYF	TGTGCCAGCCGGGACAGGGGGCGAGATACGCAGTATTTT
TRBV6-5	once	TRBJ1-1	.	CASSVNKGVTEAFF	TGTGCCAGCAGCGTCAACAAAGGGGTGACTGAAGCTTTCTTT
TRBV7-2	.	TRBJ1-2	.	CASSLSPVQGLNYGYTF	TGTGCCAGCAGCTTAAGCCCTGTACAGGGTCTTAACTATGGCTACACCTTC
TRBV24-1	.	TRBJ1-5	TRBD1	CATSLGGTGSDQPQHF	TGTGCCACCAGCCTCGGTGGGACAGGTAGCGATCAGCCCCAGCATTTT
TRBV28	.	TRBJ1-1	.	CAFGGPMPNTEAFF	TGTGCTTTTGGCGGGCCGATGCCGAACACTGAAGCTTTCTTT
TRBV30	.	TRBJ2-7	.	CAWSVIPAWQGGYEQYF	TGTGCCTGGAGTGTCATCCCCGCCTGGCAGGGAGGCTACGAGCAGTACTTC
TRBV28	.	TRBJ1-1	.	CASSLGAAYEAFF	TGTGCCAGCAGTTTGGGGGCAGCTTATGAAGCTTTCTTT
TRBV18	.	TRBJ1-1	.	CASSPPRDTEAFF	TGTGCCAGCTCACCACCCCGGGACACCGAAGCTTTCTTT